This T cell receptor beta chain was sequenced in a study of quantifying T cell responses using KT2 cells. Study at large: Reverse transcription used primers in the TCR alpha and beta constant regions.

An oligo carrying a UMI was ligated to the cDNA 3' end. First-round PCR used around 4 cycles and beta primers RC1.1 and RC1.2 covering TRBC1 and TRBC2. Via MiXCR, TCRdb re-called the UMI-ligation and nested PCR reads, giving one row per CDR3 protein. The sample holds tens of thousands of distinct CDR3 sequences; 7.3% are singletons and the top ten take around 14%. CDR3 length: 17 residues. V gave up 10 bases and J gave up 2 bases; unmatched junction bases: 13. Looked up from germline, CDR1 is WNHNN and CDR2 is SYGVQD (reference sequence). Sequenced input: PBMCs spiked with cells of the T cell clone KT2. The rearrangement links TRBV10-1 to TRBJ2-5, with 13 bases aligning to TRBD2. The origin of this receptor is a human donor. CDR3 nucleotide sequence: TGCGCCATCCCGACTAGCGGGGGGCCGGGGACTCAAGAGACCCAGTACTTC. Translation gives CAIPTSGGPGTQETQYF.